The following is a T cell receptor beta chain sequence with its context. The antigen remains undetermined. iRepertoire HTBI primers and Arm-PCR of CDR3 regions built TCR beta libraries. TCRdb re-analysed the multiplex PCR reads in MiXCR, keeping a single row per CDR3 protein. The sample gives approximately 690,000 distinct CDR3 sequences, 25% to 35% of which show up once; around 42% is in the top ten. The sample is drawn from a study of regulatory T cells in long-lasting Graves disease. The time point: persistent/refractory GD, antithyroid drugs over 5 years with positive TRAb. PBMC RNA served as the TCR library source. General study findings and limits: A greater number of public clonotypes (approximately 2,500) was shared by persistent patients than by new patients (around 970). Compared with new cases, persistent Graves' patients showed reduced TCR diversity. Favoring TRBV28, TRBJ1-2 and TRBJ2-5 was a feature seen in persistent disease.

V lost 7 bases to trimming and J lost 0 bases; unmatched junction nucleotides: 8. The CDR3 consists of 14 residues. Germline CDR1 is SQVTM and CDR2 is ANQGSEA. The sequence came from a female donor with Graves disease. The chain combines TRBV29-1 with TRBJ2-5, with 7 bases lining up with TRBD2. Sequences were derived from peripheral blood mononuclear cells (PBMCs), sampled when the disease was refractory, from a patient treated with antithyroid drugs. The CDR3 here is CSAARDYHQETQYF. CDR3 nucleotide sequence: TGCAGCGCAGCACGGGACTACCACCAAGAGACCCAGTACTTC. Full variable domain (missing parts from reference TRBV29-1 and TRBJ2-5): SAVISQKPSRDICQRGTSLTIQCQVDSQVTMMFWYRQQPGQSLTLIATANQGSEATYESGFVIDKFPISRPNLTFSTLTVSNMSPEDSSIYLCSAARDYHQETQYFGPGTRLLVL.